This is a list of T cell receptor beta chains from one sample in a study of post-analysis software for immune sequencing data. TCRdb reanalysed the PCR reads using MiXCR and keeps one entry per CDR3 protein. Of some 890,000 distinct CDR3 sequences listed, 53% are singletons. The sequenced sample was blood. The receptors derive from a girl under 18 with multiple sclerosis. CDR3s include the opening cysteine and the closing phenylalanine or tryptophan. D genes are given only for firm matches. Clone size is shown for a subset of rows, as once, few, many or a class of expanded clone.

abundance	v_gene	d_gene	len	j_gene	CDR3aa	CDR3nt
-	TRBV6-1	-	16	TRBJ2-7	CASSEAGVLGNYEQYF	TGTGCCAGCAGTGAAGCGGGTGTGCTGGGGAACTACGAGCAGTACTTC
-	TRBV3-1	-	14	TRBJ2-7	CASSQARSSYEQYF	TGTGCCAGCAGCCAAGCGCGCTCCTCCTACGAGCAGTACTTC
few	TRBV10-3	-	13	TRBJ2-7	CAISEGVSYEQYF	TGTGCCATCAGTGAGGGGGTTTCGTACGAGCAGTACTTC
-	TRBV3-1	TRBD2	15	TRBJ2-7	CASSQDSSGSYEQYF	TGTGCCAGCAGCCAAGATTCTAGCGGGAGCTACGAGCAGTACTTC
-	TRBV7-8	-	16	TRBJ2-1	CASTATAGGADNEQFF	TGTGCCAGCACCGCGACAGCGGGCGGGGCAGACAATGAGCAGTTCTTC
-	TRBV7-2	TRBD2	17	TRBJ2-1	CASSLEGLATSYNEQFF	TGTGCCAGCAGCTTAGAGGGACTAGCGACCTCCTACAATGAGCAGTTCTTC
-	TRBV5-1	-	13	TRBJ2-1	CASSLESGYEQFF	TGCGCCAGCAGCTTGGAGTCCGGATATGAGCAGTTCTTC
-	TRBV27	TRBD2	15	TRBJ2-1	CASSPRLAGLNEQFF	TGTGCCAGCAGTCCGAGACTAGCGGGCCTTAATGAGCAGTTCTTC
-	TRBV6-5	-	17	TRBJ2-1	CASSYPAGEGARNEQFF	TGTGCCAGCAGTTACCCAGCGGGGGAGGGGGCTAGAAATGAGCAGTTCTTC
few	TRBV18	-	13	TRBJ1-2	CASSPGEAYGYTF	TGTGCCAGCTCACCCGGGGAAGCCTATGGCTACACCTTC
-	TRBV29-1	-	12	TRBJ2-1	CSVEPGPGEQFF	TGCAGCGTTGAACCCGGGCCGGGTGAGCAGTTCTTC
-	TRBV7-9	-	16	TRBJ2-7	CASSRRGPELTYEQYF	TGTGCCAGCAGCAGGCGAGGGCCTGAACTCACCTACGAGCAGTACTTC
-	TRBV15	TRBD1	15	TRBJ1-1	CATSRNRGLGTEAFF	TGTGCCACCAGCAGAAACAGGGGGCTGGGGACTGAAGCTTTCTTT
-	TRBV3-1	-	15	TRBJ2-6	CASSQDNRGANVLTF	TGTGCCAGCAGCCAAGATAACCGGGGGGCCAACGTCCTGACTTTC
-	TRBV9	TRBD1	17	TRBJ1-2	CASSGTGQASANYGYTF	TGTGCCAGCAGCGGAACGGGACAGGCATCCGCTAACTATGGCTACACCTTC
-	TRBV7-2	TRBD2	15	TRBJ2-3	CANSQSGGATDTQYF	TGTGCCAACAGCCAGAGCGGGGGGGCCACGGATACGCAGTATTTT
-	TRBV18	-	15	TRBJ1-1	CASSPLTGLNTEAFF	TGTGCCAGCTCACCCCTCACGGGCTTGAACACTGAAGCTTTCTTT
-	TRBV7-7	TRBD2	18	TRBJ2-5	CASSLNFGSGNLRETQYF	TGTGCTAGCAGCTTGAACTTTGGAAGCGGGAACTTGAGGGAGACCCAGTACTTC
few	TRBV29-1	-	13	TRBJ1-2	CSVAHGVNYGYTF	TGCAGCGTTGCTCATGGGGTTAACTATGGCTACACCTTC
-	TRBV5-4	TRBD1	16	TRBJ2-7	CASSLFQTGAQGEQYF	TGTGCCAGCAGCTTGTTCCAGACAGGGGCCCAGGGCGAGCAGTACTTC
-	TRBV27	-	13	TRBJ1-5	CASSLLRDQPQHF	TGTGCCAGCAGTTTATTAAGGGATCAGCCCCAGCATTTT
few	TRBV20-1	-	13	TRBJ2-7	CSARAKGPYEQYF	TGCAGTGCTAGAGCCAAGGGTCCCTACGAGCAGTACTTC
-	TRBV20-1	TRBD1	16	TRBJ1-1	CSASLSQGGPRTEAFF	TGCAGTGCTAGTCTCTCACAGGGGGGACCTCGCACTGAAGCTTTCTTT
-	TRBV11-2	-	14	TRBJ2-7	CASSPEPSGYEQYF	TGTGCCAGCAGCCCCGAACCCTCTGGGTACGAGCAGTACTTC
-	TRBV5-1	TRBD1	13	TRBJ1-1	CASSATGYTEAFF	TGCGCCAGCAGCGCGACAGGGTATACTGAAGCTTTCTTT
-	TRBV29-1	-	14	TRBJ2-1	CSVEYAGGYNEQFF	TGCAGCGTTGAATATGCCGGGGGCTACAATGAGCAGTTCTTC
many	TRBV7-9	-	12	TRBJ2-7	CASSLTGYEQYF	TGTGCCAGCAGCTTAACGGGCTACGAGCAGTACTTC
few	TRBV12-3/TRBV12-4	TRBD1	14	TRBJ1-5	CASTGQGPGQPQHF	TGTGCCAGCACGGGACAGGGGCCGGGGCAGCCCCAGCATTTT
-	TRBV9	TRBD1	16	TRBJ2-3	CASSVAARGSTDTQYF	TGTGCCAGCAGCGTAGCGGCCAGGGGGAGCACAGATACGCAGTATTTT
few	TRBV5-1	-	17	TRBJ1-4	CASSSRQSSVGNEKLFF	TGCGCCAGCAGCTCACGACAGAGTTCGGTGGGGAATGAAAAACTGTTTTTT
-	TRBV12-3/TRBV12-4	-	13	TRBJ1-1	CASGPDLGTEAFF	TGTGCCAGCGGCCCTGACTTGGGGACTGAAGCTTTCTTT
few	TRBV7-9	-	15	TRBJ2-7	CASSLGLGYSYEQYF	TGTGCCAGCAGTCTAGGGTTGGGGTACTCCTACGAGCAGTACTTC
-	TRBV6-5	-	14	TRBJ1-1	CACSYATLNTEAFF	TGTGCCTGCAGTTACGCGACACTCAACACTGAAGCTTTCTTT
-	TRBV15	-	14	TRBJ2-7	CATSRETGPYEQYF	TGTGCCACCAGCAGGGAGACAGGACCCTACGAGCAGTACTTC
-	TRBV27	-	14	TRBJ1-2	CASSFQRDAYGYTF	TGTGCCAGCAGTTTTCAAAGGGACGCTTATGGCTACACCTTC
-	TRBV20-1	TRBD1	15	TRBJ2-3	CSARDRSQGADTQYF	TGCAGTGCTAGAGATCGAAGCCAGGGGGCAGATACGCAGTATTTT
once	TRBV12-5	TRBD2	17	TRBJ2-3	CASGSGTSGGVTDTQYF	TGTGCTAGTGGTTCAGGGACTAGCGGGGGGGTCACAGATACGCAGTATTTT
few	TRBV12-5	-	14	TRBJ1-1	CASGLGRKNTEAFF	TGTGCTAGTGGTCTCGGACGGAAGAACACTGAAGCTTTCTTT
-	TRBV20-1	-	11	TRBJ2-3	CSADLLAGQYF	TGCAGCGCGGACCTCTTGGCGGGGCAGTATTTT
few	TRBV29-1	TRBD1	15	TRBJ2-7	CSVLGPGQAAYEQYF	TGCAGCGTCCTCGGACCGGGACAGGCTGCCTACGAGCAGTACTTC
-	TRBV29-1	-	14	TRBJ2-3	CSVEDTARTDTQYF	TGCAGCGTAGAGGACACCGCGCGCACAGATACGCAGTATTTT
-	TRBV4-1	-	14	TRBJ1-2	CASSPTDSNYGYTF	TGCGCCAGCAGCCCCACCGACAGCAACTATGGCTACACCTTC